The TCR beta chain described here comes from a study of blood T cell repertoires in COVID-19 (TCRdb year 2020). Background for the entire study: Collaborator samples came from the United States, Italy and Spain and covered acute and convalescent phases of COVID-19. The prospective study material was composed of cDNA or gDNA derived from T cells, B-cell-depleted T cells, or PBMCs. Deeply sampled blood TCRbeta repertoires from subjects exposed to, actively infected with, or recovered from COVID-19 were included in the dataset. The repertoires were released in a freely available public database intended as a resource for research on the immune response to SARS-CoV-2. Samples were obtained from the ongoing ImmuneRACE study (first 160 participants) and from 1,254 subjects provided by 6 global collaborators. A de-identified subject ID, COVID-19 status, age in years and sex were almost always included in the sample metadata. Where HLA class I and class II types were available, the types were taken from metadata supplied by the sample provider, not from assay-based typing. The study at large found these results: How much clinical and demographic metadata was included differed by source and by participant, and the metadata was provided uncurated.

The immunoSEQ Assay, a bias-controlled multiplex PCR, was used to amplify TCRbeta CDR3 regions from genomic DNA. The paper's data handling went like this. Within the assay, amplification of reference gene primers was used to estimate how many nucleated cells each sample contained. Sequence reads were collapsed and filtered to measure the absolute abundance of every unique TCRbeta CDR3 rearrangement. For each sample, productive Simpson clonality was calculated as the square root of Simpson's diversity index across productive rearrangements. The table comes from immuneACCESS by way of TCRdb, which keeps in-frame sequences with V and J called. Part of the clones is missing from these tables; in studies checked, under half for an unresolved V gene and the rest for unknown reasons. That table furnishes V, J and clone size, whereas the DNA furnished D and trimming. For this sample the table gives some 130,000 clones, of which around nine tenths were detected only once. The ten largest clones represent about 4.1% of the sample.

With respect to this clone: This receptor's antigen is unknown. No quality values exist for individual bases; no much larger clone is one base distant.

In Seattle, one collaborating source enrolled patients while the infection was active and tracked those patients longitudinally over the course of disease. Collaborating institutions collected whole blood in K2EDTA tubes following their own protocols. Collaborator samples were shipped for TCRbeta analysis as frozen whole blood, isolated PBMCs, or DNA extracted from either sample type. Unmatched junction bases come to 9, with V trimmed by 3 bases and J by 2 bases. The germline V gene supplies CDR1 SGHVS and CDR2 FQNEAQ. The cysteine opens and the phenylalanine closes a CDR3 of 16 amino acids. Just CDR3 DNA is preserved here, 48 bases in frame from base 1.

The sequence was obtained from a man in his sixties with COVID-19, enrolled during active disease. The sequence joins TRBV7-8 to TRBJ1-2; TRBD1 aligns with 7 central bases. Material: peripheral blood. This receptor has the CDR3 CASSLTTGTVNYGYTF. In nucleotide form, the sequence is TGTGCCAGCAGCTTGACAACCGGGACAGTCAACTATGGCTACACCTTC.